This T cell receptor beta chain was observed in a study of response to subunit inactivated influenza vaccine (dated by TCRdb to between 2017 and 2018). Regarding the research as a whole: The study used deep quantitative T cell receptor repertoire profiling to track responses to a trivalent subunit inactivated influenza vaccine. The full study reports these points: The authors suggested that each seasonal influenza vaccination may recruit only a limited number of new T cells.

Per the germline V gene, MNHEY is the CDR1 and SVGAGI is the CDR2. The CDR3, cysteine through phenylalanine, is 18 amino acids long. The only DNA kept is the CDR3, 54 bases in frame from the first base. Trimming takes 0 bases from V and 6 bases from J, and the germline ends sit 21 bases apart. This clonotype turned up a few times. Its binding antigen is unknown. No quality values exist for individual bases; no much larger clone is one base distant. Preparation of the library involved RT-PCR. The sample was run on an Illumina HiSeq 2500. In-frame beta chains were kept once TCRdb had trimmed the public reads at Q25 with fastp and called clones with MiXCR. Entries that share a CDR3 protein sequence are merged under the most common genes and DNA. This sample comprises about 520,000 distinct CDR3 sequences, over 25% of them detected only once. The ten most abundant clones make up 1.9% of the sample.

The TCR was taken from a man aged 45-65 years who received an inactivated influenza vaccine. Donor details come from another sample of the same person, matched by shared clones. This sequence uses TRBV6-5 and TRBJ2-1; TRBD2 could be the D gene, as 7 bases match. The sample consisted of CD4+ T cells sorted from PBMCs, taken more than 4 days after vaccination. Here is the DNA: TGTGCCAGCAGTTACTCCGGCAGCGGGACACCCCCCGGCAATGAGCAGTTCTTC. Translation gives CASSYSGSGTPPGNEQFF.